The 2 T cell receptor beta chains given below trace back to one sample, sequenced in a study of shared clonotypes between healthy human individuals. Produced via immunoSEQ multiplex PCR; TCRdb's table is partial and in-frame only. This table has roughly 810,000 clones, approximately 97% appearing once. CD45RO-negative, CCR7-selected cells formed the naive CD8 fraction, which excluded terminally differentiated effector memory CD45RA+ cells. Specimen: naive CD8+ T cells sorted from blood. The receptors derive from a young man in good health.

This chain links TRBV9 with TRBJ2-3; perhaps TRBD2 as D (5 bases). CDR3 length equals 16 residues. The germline gives CDR1 SGDLS, CDR2 YYNGEE. Trimming cost V 5 bases and J 0 bases, with 16 bases left between them. In DNA form, the CDR3 reads TGTGCCAGCAGTCCCCGTGGAGCGGCTAGCACAGATACGCAGTATTTT. Its protein is CASSPRGAASTDTQYF.

As regards this clone: This sample includes further DNA sequences coding for the same CDR3. The V gene is TRBV19, the J gene TRBJ2-1, with no clear D. Per germline, CDR1 LNHDA and CDR2 SQIVND (reference sequence). V was trimmed by 3 bases and J by 0 bases, leaving 9 bases between them. The CDR3 length is 15 residues. As DNA, the CDR3 is TGTGCCAGTAGTATTTCGCTGAGCTCCTACAATGAGCAGTTCTTC. Its translation: CASSISLSSYNEQFF.